This T cell receptor beta chain comes out of a study of cytomegalovirus exposure and HLA in healthy donors. The PCR employed 60 Vbeta primers together with 13 Jbeta primers. Sequencing was performed with immunoSEQ multiplex PCR; in TCRdb, only in-frame clones are kept and a portion is missing. This table holds 55,000 to 70,000 clones, 80% found once. There are 11 residues in the CDR3. V was cut by 3 bases and J by 12 bases, with 11 bases left in between. The germline CDR1 and CDR2 sequences are ENHRY and SYGVKD. Specimen: PBMCs. The clonotype comes from a woman between 35 and 50 years old in good health and CMV-seronegative. This chain uses TRBV10-3 with TRBJ1-2; D gene uncertain. The CDR3 loop is CAISEGRFHTF. CDR3 bases: TGTGCCATCAGTGAAGGGAGGTTCCACACCTTC.